The 13 T cell receptor beta chains in this list originate from one sample, sequenced in a study of T cells in localized non-small cell lung cancer (dated by TCRdb to about 2020). The library was built by means of the immunoSEQ multiplex PCR assay. Not all clones reach the TCRdb copy of this immuneACCESS table, which keeps in-frame sequences only. Checked studies attribute under half of the gap to unresolved V genes and leave the rest unexplained. The sample has around 34,000 clones on record, 93% of them singletons. The ten most abundant clones make up 7% to 9% of the sample. Sequenced material: peripheral blood, taken before any cancer treatment. These receptors came from a female donor over 55 with stage I lung adenocarcinoma.

V is TRBV9 and J is TRBJ2-3, with D perhaps TRBD1 (6 bases). Germline V gives CDR1 SGDLS, CDR2 YYNGEE. V lost 3 bases, J lost 4 bases, and 12 bases lay in between. There are 14 residues in the CDR3. The CDR3 DNA follows: TGTGCCAGCAGCGGTAGACAGGTTGCAGATACGCAGTATTTT. It yields the protein CASSGRQVADTQYF.

This clone was seen once. V usage is TRBV2 and J usage is TRBJ1-3, with D maybe TRBD1 (6 bases). Between the trimmed V and J ends, which lost 6 bases and 0 bases, there was a span of 18 bases. The CDR3 loop spans 17 amino acids. Germline CDR1 reads SNHLY; CDR2 reads FYNNEI. The CDR3: CASRDSGQPSSGNTIYF. The CDR3 nucleotides read TGTGCCAGCAGGGACTCAGGACAGCCCAGCTCTGGAAACACCATATATTTT.

This chain joins TRBV7-2 and TRBJ1-5, with D uncertain. This CDR3 comprises 12 residues. From germline, CDR1 is SGHTA and CDR2 FQGNSA. V was pared by 4 bases and J by 6 bases, with 7 bases between. The CDR3 DNA reads as TGTGCCAGCAGCTCCTTGGGTCAGCCCCAGCATTTT. As protein: CASSSLGQPQHF. Using reference TRBV7-2 and TRBJ1-5 for the parts outside the CDR3, the full variable domain is GAGVSQSPSNKVTEKGKDVELRCDPISGHTALYWYRQSLGQGLEFLIYFQGNSAPDKSGLPSDRFSAERTGGSVSTLTIQRTQQEDSAVYLCASSSLGQPQHFGDGTRLSIL.

This clone was picked up one time. The V call is TRBV7-9, the J call TRBJ1-1; D remains ambiguous. With 1 base removed from V and 5 bases from J, the gap between germline ends came to 5 bases. This CDR3 spans 12 amino acids. CDR1 is SEHNR, CDR2 FQNEAQ, per germline (reference sequence). The CDR3 DNA sequence: TGTGCCAGCAGCTTAGGTATGACTGAAGCTTTCTTT. This encodes CASSLGMTEAFF.

The chain employs TRBV11-3 and TRBJ1-2, with a tentative D call TRBD1 (6 bases). Germline V gene lookup returns CDR1 SGHNT and CDR2 YENEEA. The CDR3 has 15 residues. V was cut by 0 bases and J by 6 bases, with 14 bases left in between. Here the CDR3 reads CASSLDPGGFDGYTF. The DNA of the CDR3 is TGTGCCAGCAGCTTAGATCCGGGGGGCTTCGATGGCTACACCTTC.

This rearrangement joins TRBV11-1 to TRBJ1-1; the D gene is possibly TRBD1 (5 bases). V lost 2 bases and J 4 bases, leaving 17 bases between the germline ends. Germline values: CDR1 SGHAT, CDR2 FQDESV (reference sequence). The CDR3 sequence is 16 residues long. This chain's CDR3 is CASSLRTGTYGTEAFF. The DNA of the CDR3 is TGTGCCAGCAGCTTACGAACCGGGACTTATGGCACTGAAGCTTTCTTT.

In DNA, the CDR3 is TGCAGCGTTCCTAATAACAGGGGAAACACTGAAGCTTTCTTT. Encoded protein: CSVPNNRGNTEAFF. The chain has TRBV29-1 and TRBJ1-1, with 7 bases lining up with TRBD1. The CDR3 has 14 residues. V gave up 5 bases and J gave up 2 bases; unmatched junction bases: 8. Germline loops: CDR1 SQVTM, CDR2 ANQGSEA.

The chain joins TRBV6-5 to TRBJ2-7, with a tentative D call TRBD2 (5 bases). Trimming left V 0 bases short and J 5 bases short, with 8 bases between. The CDR3 extends over 13 amino acids. Germline V gene data show CDR1 as MNHEY and CDR2 as SVGAGI. This CDR3 reads CASSYSRGNEQYF. The DNA of the CDR3 is TGTGCCAGCAGTTACTCGAGAGGGAACGAGCAGTACTTC.

The chain uses TRBV30 and TRBJ1-3; D not certain. In germline, CDR1 is GTSNPN, CDR2 SVGIG (reference sequence). The CDR3 contains 11 residues. V was trimmed by 4 bases and J by 4 bases, leaving 5 bases between them. In nucleotides, the CDR3 is TGTGCCTGGACTTACGGAAACACCATATATTTT. This sequence encodes CAWTYGNTIYF.

The V and J genes are TRBV27 and TRBJ2-6, with 8 bases fitting TRBD1. V shed 5 bases, J shed 0 bases, and the junction held 9 bases outside the gene matches. CDR1 is MNHEY and CDR2 is SMNVEV in the germline V gene (reference sequence). The CDR3 is made up of 18 amino acids. The CDR3 coding sequence is TGTGCCAGCAGTCTCCGGGCAGGGGGCGGCTCTGGGGCCAACGTCCTGACTTTC. Its translation: CASSLRAGGGSGANVLTF. The full variable domain, in which reference TRBV27 and TRBJ2-6 provide the parts outside the CDR3, is EAQVTQNPRYLITVTGKKLTVTCSQNMNHEYMSWYRQDPGLGLRQIYYSMNVEVTDKGDVPEGYKVSRKEKRNFPLILESPSPNQTSLYFCASSLRAGGGSGANVLTFGAGSRLTVL.

This chain connects TRBV6-5 to TRBJ1-5, with D possibly matching TRBD1 (5 bases). Trimming stripped 6 bases from V and 0 bases from J, with 12 bases between. Germline CDR1 reads MNHEY; CDR2 reads SVGAGI. CDR3 size: 15 residues. CDR3 loop: CASRPGRNSNQPQHF. In DNA form, the CDR3 reads TGTGCCAGCAGGCCGGGACGGAATAGCAATCAGCCCCAGCATTTT.

J is TRBJ1-2 and V is TRBV4-3; D is perhaps TRBD1 (6 bases). This CDR3 is 18 amino acids long. With 0 bases removed from V and 1 base from J, the gap between germline ends came to 18 bases. Germline V gene lookup returns CDR1 LGHNA and CDR2 YSLEER. This CDR3 reads CASSQDPPGANFNYGYTF. CDR3 DNA sequence: TGCGCCAGCAGCCAAGATCCCCCAGGGGCCAACTTTAACTATGGCTACACCTTC.

The rearrangement links TRBV30 to TRBJ1-5; TRBD1 might be the D (6 bases). The CDR3 covers 14 residues. Germline V gives CDR1 GTSNPN, CDR2 SVGIG (reference sequence). V lost 1 base and J lost 7, with 14 bases in between. The CDR3 here is CAWSEYRAGQPQHF. The CDR3 nucleotides read TGTGCCTGGAGTGAGTACAGGGCGGGCCAGCCCCAGCATTTT.